Given below is one T cell receptor (beta chain) in context. Running of the assay took place at deep level. Template amounts of approximately 300 ng DNA, around 31,000 T cell genomes, were employed in unsorted PBMC replicate PCRs. The table came from immunoSEQ multiplex PCR; TCRdb's copy has only in-frame clones and leaves some out. Seen here are about 560,000 clones, around 80% observed once, and the top ten hold about 12%. The data were obtained in a study of shared clonotypes between healthy human individuals. The germline V and J ends were trimmed by 6 bases and 2 bases, with 17 bases remaining between them. The CDR3 is made up of 15 amino acids. CDR1 MNHEY and CDR2 SVGAGI come from the germline V gene.

Sequencing input: PBMCs. This receptor was taken from a woman in her thirties or forties in good health. Some clones in this sample may be carry-over from other donors' samples. This rearrangement joins TRBV6-5 to TRBJ2-7, with D possibly matching TRBD2 (5 bases). CDR3 region: CASRRDTWSPYEQYF. CDR3 coding DNA: TGTGCCAGCAGGAGGGATACCTGGTCCCCCTACGAGCAGTACTTC.